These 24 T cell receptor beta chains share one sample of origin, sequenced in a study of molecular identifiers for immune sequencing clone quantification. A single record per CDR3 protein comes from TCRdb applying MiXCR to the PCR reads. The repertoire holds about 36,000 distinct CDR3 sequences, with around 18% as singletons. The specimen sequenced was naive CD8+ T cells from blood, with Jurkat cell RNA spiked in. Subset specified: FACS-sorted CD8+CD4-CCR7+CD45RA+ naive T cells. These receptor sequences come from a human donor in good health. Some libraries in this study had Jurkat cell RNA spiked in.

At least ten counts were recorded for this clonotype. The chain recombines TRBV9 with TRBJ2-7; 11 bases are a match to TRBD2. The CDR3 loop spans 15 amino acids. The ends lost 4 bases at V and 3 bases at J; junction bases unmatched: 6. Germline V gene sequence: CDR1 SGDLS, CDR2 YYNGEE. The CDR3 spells CASSPRLAGHYEQYF. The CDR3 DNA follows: TGTGCCAGCAGCCCTAGACTAGCGGGACACTACGAGCAGTACTTC.

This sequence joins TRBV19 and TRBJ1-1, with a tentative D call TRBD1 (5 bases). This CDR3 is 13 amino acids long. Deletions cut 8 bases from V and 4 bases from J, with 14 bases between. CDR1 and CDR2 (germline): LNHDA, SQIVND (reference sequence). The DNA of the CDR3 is TGTGCCAGTGGGCTGCCAGGGCTCACTGAAGCTTTCTTT. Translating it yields CASGLPGLTEAFF.

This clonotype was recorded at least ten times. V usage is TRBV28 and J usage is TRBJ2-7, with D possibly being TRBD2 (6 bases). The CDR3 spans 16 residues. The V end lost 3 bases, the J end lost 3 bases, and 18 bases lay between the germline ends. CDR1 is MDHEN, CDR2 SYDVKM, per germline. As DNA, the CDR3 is TGTGCCAGCAGTTTTTCCCCGTCGGAGGGGAACTACGAGCAGTACTTC. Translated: CASSFSPSEGNYEQYF.

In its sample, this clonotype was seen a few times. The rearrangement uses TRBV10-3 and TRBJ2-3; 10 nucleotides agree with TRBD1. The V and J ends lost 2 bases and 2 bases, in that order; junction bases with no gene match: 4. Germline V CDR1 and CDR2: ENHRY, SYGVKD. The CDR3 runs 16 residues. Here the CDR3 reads CAISERTGGYTDTQYF. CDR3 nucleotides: TGTGCCATCAGTGAGCGGACAGGGGGGTACACAGATACGCAGTATTTT.

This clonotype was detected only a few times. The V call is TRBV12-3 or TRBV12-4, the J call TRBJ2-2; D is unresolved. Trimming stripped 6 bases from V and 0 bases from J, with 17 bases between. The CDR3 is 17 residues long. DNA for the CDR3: TGTGCCAGCAGCTACCACGACTCGCTACCGAACACCGGGGAGCTGTTTTTT. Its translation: CASSYHDSLPNTGELFF.

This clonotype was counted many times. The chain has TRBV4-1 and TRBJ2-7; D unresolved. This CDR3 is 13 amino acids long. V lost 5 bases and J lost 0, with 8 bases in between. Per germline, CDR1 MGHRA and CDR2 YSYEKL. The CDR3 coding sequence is TGCGCCAGCAGCACCCCGAGCTCCTACGAGCAGTACTTC. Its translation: CASSTPSSYEQYF.

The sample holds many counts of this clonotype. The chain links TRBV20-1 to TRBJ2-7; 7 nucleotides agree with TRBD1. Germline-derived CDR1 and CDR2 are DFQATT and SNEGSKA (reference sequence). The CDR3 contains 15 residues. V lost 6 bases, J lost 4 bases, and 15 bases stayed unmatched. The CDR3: CSADPGDSSGYEQYF. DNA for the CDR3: TGCAGTGCCGACCCCGGGGACAGTTCGGGTTACGAGCAGTACTTC.

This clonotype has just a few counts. The CDR3 DNA reads TGTGCCAGCTCACCCATAGGAGGGGTAACCGGGGAGCTGTTTTTT. Residues: CASSPIGGVTGELFF. The chain recombines TRBV18 with TRBJ2-2; perhaps TRBD2 as D (6 bases). Germline V lookup: CDR1 KGHSH, CDR2 LQKENI. The CDR3 loop spans 15 amino acids. V lost 3 bases to trimming and J lost 5 bases, with 13 bases between them.

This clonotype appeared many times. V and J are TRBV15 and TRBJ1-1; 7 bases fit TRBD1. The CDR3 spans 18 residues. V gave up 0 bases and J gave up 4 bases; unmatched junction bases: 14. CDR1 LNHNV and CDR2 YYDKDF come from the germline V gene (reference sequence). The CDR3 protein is CATSREARNRGEGTEAFF. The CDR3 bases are TGTGCCACCAGCAGAGAAGCCCGAAACAGGGGCGAGGGCACTGAAGCTTTCTTT.

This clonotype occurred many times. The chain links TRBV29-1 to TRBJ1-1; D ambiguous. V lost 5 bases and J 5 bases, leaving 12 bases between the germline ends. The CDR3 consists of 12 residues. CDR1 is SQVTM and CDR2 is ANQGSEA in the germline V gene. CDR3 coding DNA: TGCAGCGTTAACACTGGAGAGACTGAAGCTTTCTTT. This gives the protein CSVNTGETEAFF.

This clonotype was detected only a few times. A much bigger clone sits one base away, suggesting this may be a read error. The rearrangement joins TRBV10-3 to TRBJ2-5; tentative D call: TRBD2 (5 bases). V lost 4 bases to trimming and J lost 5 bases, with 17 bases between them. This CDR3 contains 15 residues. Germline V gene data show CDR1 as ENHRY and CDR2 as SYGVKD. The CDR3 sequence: CAISGPDFGRETQYF. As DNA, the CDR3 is TGTGCCATCAGTGGTCCGGACTTCGGAAGGGAGACCCAGTACTTC.

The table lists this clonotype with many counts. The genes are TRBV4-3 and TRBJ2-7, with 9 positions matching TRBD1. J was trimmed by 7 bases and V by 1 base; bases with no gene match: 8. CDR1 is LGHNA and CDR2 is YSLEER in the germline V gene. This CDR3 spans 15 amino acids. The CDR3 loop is CASSQGGTGYLEQYF. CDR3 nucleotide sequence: TGCGCCAGCAGCCAAGGTGGGACAGGGTATTTGGAGCAGTACTTC.

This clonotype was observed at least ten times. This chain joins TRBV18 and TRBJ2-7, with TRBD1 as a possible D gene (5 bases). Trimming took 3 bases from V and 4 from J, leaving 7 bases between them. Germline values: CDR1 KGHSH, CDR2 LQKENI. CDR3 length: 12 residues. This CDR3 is CASSPGHYEQYF. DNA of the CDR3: TGTGCCAGCTCACCTGGACATTACGAGCAGTACTTC.

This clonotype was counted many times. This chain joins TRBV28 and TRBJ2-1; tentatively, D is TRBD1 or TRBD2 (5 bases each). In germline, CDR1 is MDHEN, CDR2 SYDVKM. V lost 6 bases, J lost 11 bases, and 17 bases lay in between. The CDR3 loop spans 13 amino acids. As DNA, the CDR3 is TGTGCCAGCAGGCGCATCGGGGCGGACAAGCAGTTCTTC. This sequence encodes CASRRIGADKQFF.

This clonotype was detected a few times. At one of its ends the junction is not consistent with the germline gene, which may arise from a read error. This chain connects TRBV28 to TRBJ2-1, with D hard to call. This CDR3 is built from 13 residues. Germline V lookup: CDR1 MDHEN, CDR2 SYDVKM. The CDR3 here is CASSFSSFNEQFF. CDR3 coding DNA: TGTGCCAGCAGTTTCTCCTCCTTCAATGAGCAGTTCTTC.

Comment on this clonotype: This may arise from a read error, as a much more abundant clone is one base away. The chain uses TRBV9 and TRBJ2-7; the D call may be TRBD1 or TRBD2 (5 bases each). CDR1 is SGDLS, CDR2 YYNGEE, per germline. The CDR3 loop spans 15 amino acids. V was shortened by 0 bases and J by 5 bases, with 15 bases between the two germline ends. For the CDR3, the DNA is TGTGCCAGCAGCGTAGGGGGCAGGAGGCTGAACGAGCAGTACTTC. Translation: CASSVGGRRLNEQYF. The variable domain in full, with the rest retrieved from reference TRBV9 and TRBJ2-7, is DSGVTQTPKHLITATGQRVTLRCSPRSGDLSVYWYQQSLDQGLQFLIQYYNGEERAKGNILERFSAQQFPDLHSELNLSSLELGDSALYFCASSVGGRRLNEQYFGPGTRLTVT.

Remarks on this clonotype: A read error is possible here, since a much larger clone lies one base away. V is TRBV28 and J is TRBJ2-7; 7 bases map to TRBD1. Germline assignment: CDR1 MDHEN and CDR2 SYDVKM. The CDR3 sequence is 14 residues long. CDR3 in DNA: TGTGCCAGCAGTGGGTACAGGGGATTCTACGAGCGGTACTTC. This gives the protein CASSGYRGFYERYF.

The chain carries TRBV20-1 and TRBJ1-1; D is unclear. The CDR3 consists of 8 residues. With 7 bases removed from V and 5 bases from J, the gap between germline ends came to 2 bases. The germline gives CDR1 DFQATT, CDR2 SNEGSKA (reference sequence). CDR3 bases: TGCAGTGGGACTGAAGCTTTCTTT. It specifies CSGTEAFF.

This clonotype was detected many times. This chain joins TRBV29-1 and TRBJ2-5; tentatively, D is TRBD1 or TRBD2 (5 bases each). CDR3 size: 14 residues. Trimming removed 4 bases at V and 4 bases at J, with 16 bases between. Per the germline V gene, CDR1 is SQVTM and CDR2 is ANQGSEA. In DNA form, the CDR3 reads TGCAGCGTTGTTGGTGGGACCCTGGGAGAGACCCAGTACTTC. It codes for CSVVGGTLGETQYF.

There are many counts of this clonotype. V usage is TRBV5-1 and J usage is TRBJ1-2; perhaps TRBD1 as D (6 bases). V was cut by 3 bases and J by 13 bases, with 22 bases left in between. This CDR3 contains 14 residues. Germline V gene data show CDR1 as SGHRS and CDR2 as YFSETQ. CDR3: CASSSPGGEQNSTF. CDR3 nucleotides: TGCGCCAGCAGCTCCCCTGGGGGCGAACAGAATAGCACCTTC.

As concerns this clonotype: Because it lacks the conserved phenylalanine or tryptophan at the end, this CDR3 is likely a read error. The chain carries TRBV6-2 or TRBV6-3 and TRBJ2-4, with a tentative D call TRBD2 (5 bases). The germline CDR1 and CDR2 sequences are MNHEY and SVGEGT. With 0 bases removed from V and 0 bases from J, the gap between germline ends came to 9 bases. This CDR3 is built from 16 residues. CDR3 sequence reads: CASSYSGGLAKNIQYL. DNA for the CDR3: TGTGCCAGCAGTTACTCGGGCGGGCTAGCCAAAAACATTCAGTACCTC.

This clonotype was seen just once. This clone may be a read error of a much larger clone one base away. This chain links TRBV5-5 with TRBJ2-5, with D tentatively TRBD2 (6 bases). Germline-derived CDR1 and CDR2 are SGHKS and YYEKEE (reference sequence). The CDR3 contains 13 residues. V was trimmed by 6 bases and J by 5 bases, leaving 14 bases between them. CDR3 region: CASMIWGVETQYF. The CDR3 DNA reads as TGTGCCAGCATGATCTGGGGGGTCGAGACCCAGTACTTC. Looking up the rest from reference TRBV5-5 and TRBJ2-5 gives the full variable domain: DAGVTQSPTHLIKTRGQQVTLRCSPISGHKSVSWYQQVLGQGPQFIFQYYEKEERGRGNFPDRFSARQFPNYSSELNVNALLLGDSALYLCASMIWGVETQYFGPGTRLLVL.

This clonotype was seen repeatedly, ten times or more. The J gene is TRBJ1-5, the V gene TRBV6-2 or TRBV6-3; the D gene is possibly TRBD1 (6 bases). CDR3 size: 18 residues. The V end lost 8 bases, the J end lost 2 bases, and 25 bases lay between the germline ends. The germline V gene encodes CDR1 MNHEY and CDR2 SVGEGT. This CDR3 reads CASERGSGVIGGNQPQHF. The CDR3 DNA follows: TGTGCCAGCGAAAGAGGGTCAGGGGTCATCGGAGGCAATCAGCCCCAGCATTTT.

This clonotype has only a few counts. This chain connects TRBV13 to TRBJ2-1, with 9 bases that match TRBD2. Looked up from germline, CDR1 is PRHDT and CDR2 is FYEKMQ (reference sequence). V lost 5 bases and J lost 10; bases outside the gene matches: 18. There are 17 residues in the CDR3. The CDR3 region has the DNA TGTGCCAGCAGCCCAGACCTAAGTCTTAGCGGGAGCGCCGAGCAGTTCTTC. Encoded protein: CASSPDLSLSGSAEQFF.